The rows below give T cell receptor beta chains drawn from one sample of a study of blood T cell repertoires in COVID-19. Repertoires were generated with immunoSEQ multiplex PCR, while TCRdb's copy carries only in-frame clones and drops some. The sample shows about 290,000 clones, approximately 86% of them seen only once. The sample taken for sequencing was peripheral blood. The receptors were gathered from a woman aged 45-60 years with active or convalescent COVID-19. CDR3s include the opening cysteine and the closing phenylalanine or tryptophan. The D gene is left open where the match is weak.

d_call	v_call	cdr3_length	j_call	cdr3_aa
.	TRBV30	11	TRBJ1-2	CAWSFRWWLTF
TRBD2	TRBV5-5	16	TRBJ2-1	CASSRTVAGSYNEQFF
.	TRBV28	11	TRBJ1-2	CASTQGYGYTF
.	TRBV4-2	15	TRBJ2-7	CASSQALTDNYEQYF
TRBD1	TRBV27	16	TRBJ1-2	CASSPLGTGGADGYTF
.	TRBV5-7	16	TRBJ2-3	CASSLLGGPSTDTQYF
.	TRBV3-1/TRBV3-2	12	TRBJ2-7	CASSHQGGEQYF
.	TRBV28	14	TRBJ1-5	CASRSTNGNQPQHF
.	TRBV3-1/TRBV3-2	12	TRBJ1-3	CASSQLVDTIYF
TRBD2	TRBV28	14	TRBJ2-7	CASRPTSGRYEQYF
.	TRBV10-3	13	TRBJ1-5	CAISARGAQPQHF
.	TRBV9	15	TRBJ2-1	CASSVQRSSYNEQFF
.	TRBV28	13	TRBJ1-1	CASSLPVNTEAFF
TRBD2	TRBV7-7	15	TRBJ2-5	CASSLTSGIQETQYF
TRBD2	TRBV5-5	17	TRBJ2-3	CASSLRTSGANTDTQYF
TRBD2	TRBV13	16	TRBJ2-7	CASSLELAGGSYEQYF
.	TRBV7-9	15	TRBJ1-3	CASSHTKTSGNTIYF
TRBD2	TRBV10-1	12	TRBJ2-7	CASPGLAFEQYF
.	TRBV7-9	16	TRBJ1-2	CASSLYRDNTNYGYTF
.	TRBV7-9	15	TRBJ2-7	CASSLDGQPTYEQYF
.	TRBV27	18	TRBJ2-1	CASRPSILLGGEYNEQFF
.	TRBV6-4	12	TRBJ2-7	CARRGQTYEQYF
TRBD1	TRBV28	16	TRBJ1-5	CASSYLDRGRAQPQHF
TRBD2	TRBV28	14	TRBJ2-2	CASPGLAGTGELFF
TRBD1	TRBV5-4	17	TRBJ1-1	CASSPTTIDRGGTEAFF
TRBD1	TRBV27	15	TRBJ2-7	CASSLSRRGGGEQYF
TRBD1	TRBV7-3	15	TRBJ2-2	CASSLRQGQTGELFF
TRBD1	TRBV5-1	15	TRBJ1-2	CASRPSTGTGYGYTF
.	TRBV28	16	TRBJ2-7	CASSFYRGGSGDEQYF
TRBD2	TRBV19	16	TRBJ2-1	CASSGSAGGAYNEQFF
TRBD2	TRBV2	15	TRBJ2-1	CASRPSSGSYNEQFF
.	TRBV3-1/TRBV3-2	13	TRBJ1-2	CASSYVRGYGYTF
TRBD1	TRBV6-5	13	TRBJ1-1	CASRDRAITEAFF
.	TRBV19	15	TRBJ1-5	CASSMGGGNNQPQHF
TRBD1	TRBV10-2	13	TRBJ1-2	CASSEGTGYGYTF
TRBD2	TRBV28	13	TRBJ2-2	CASSPGGTGELFF
.	TRBV5-1	13	TRBJ2-3	CASRSGSTDTQYF
.	TRBV28	17	TRBJ2-1	CASSPRGRGTGDNEQFF
TRBD2	TRBV7-6	18	TRBJ2-1	CASSLEAGGVYGDNEQFF
TRBD2	TRBV7-8	15	TRBJ2-7	CASSLGRAGVYEQYF
.	TRBV29-1	10	TRBJ1-2	CSVERNGYTF
TRBD1	TRBV10-3	12	TRBJ1-2	CARRTGDYGYTF
.	TRBV28	14	TRBJ1-1	CASSFQDSYTEAFF
.	TRBV29-1	13	TRBJ1-1	CSVEDLLTDEAFF
.	TRBV7-2	17	TRBJ2-3	CASSPLDFPLVTDTQYF
.	TRBV7-9	15	TRBJ1-1	CASSLRSGRDTEAFF
.	TRBV2	14	TRBJ1-1	CASGVTGMNTEAFF
.	TRBV6-5	13	TRBJ1-1	CASRVRVRTEAFF
TRBD1	TRBV18	14	TRBJ1-1	CASSTTSGQLEAFF
.	TRBV5-1	15	TRBJ1-4	CASSLDRSPDEKLFF
TRBD2	TRBV7-2	17	TRBJ2-5	CASSPTALAGPQETQYF
TRBD2	TRBV5-5	13	TRBJ2-7	CASSLGLAETGDF
.	TRBV6-1	14	TRBJ2-5	CASSETGSGKTQYF
.	TRBV5-1	16	TRBJ1-3	CASSLAWGDSGNTIYF
TRBD2	TRBV19	13	TRBJ2-1	CASRLAGVNEQFF
.	TRBV13	18	TRBJ2-3	CASSSLGNRMMWTDTQYF
.	TRBV6-1	14	TRBJ1-4	CASSDGLTGEKLFF